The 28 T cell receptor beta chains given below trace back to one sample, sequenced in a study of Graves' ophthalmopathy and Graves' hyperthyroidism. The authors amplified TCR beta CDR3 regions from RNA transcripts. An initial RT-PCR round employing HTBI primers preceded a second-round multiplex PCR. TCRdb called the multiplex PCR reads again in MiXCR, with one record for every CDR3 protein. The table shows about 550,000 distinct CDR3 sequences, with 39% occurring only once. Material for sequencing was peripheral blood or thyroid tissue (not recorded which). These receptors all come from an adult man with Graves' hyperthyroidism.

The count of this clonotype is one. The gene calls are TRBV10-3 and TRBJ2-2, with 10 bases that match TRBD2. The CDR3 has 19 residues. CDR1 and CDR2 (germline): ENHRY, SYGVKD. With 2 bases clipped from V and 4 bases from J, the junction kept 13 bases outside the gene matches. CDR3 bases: TGTGCCATCAGTGAGCGTACTAGCGGGACCCAACGGGGCACCGGGGAGCTGTTTTTT. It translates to CAISERTSGTQRGTGELFF.

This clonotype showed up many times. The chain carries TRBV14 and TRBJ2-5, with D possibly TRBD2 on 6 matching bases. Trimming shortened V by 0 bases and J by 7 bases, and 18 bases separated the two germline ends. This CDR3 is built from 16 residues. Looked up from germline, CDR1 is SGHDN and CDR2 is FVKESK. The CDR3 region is CASSQDSPVHGGTQYF. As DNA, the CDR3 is TGTGCCAGCAGCCAAGATTCCCCCGTCCACGGGGGGACCCAGTACTTC.

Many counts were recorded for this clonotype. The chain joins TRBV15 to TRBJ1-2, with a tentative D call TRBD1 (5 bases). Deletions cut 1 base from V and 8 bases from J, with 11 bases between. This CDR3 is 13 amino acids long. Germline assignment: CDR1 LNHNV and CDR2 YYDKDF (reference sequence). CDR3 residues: CATSRVTGYGYTF. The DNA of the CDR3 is TGTGCCACCAGCAGAGTTACAGGATACGGCTACACCTTC.

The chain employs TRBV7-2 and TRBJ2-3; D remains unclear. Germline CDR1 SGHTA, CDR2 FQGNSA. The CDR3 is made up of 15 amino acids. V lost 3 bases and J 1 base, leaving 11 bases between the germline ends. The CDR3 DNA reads TGTGCCAGCAGCTTGTGGAGAGGAGGCACAGATACGCAGTATTTT. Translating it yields CASSLWRGGTDTQYF.

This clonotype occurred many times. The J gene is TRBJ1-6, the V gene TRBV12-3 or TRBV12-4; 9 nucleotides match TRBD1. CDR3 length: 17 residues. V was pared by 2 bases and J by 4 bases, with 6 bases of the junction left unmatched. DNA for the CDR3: TGTGCCAGCAGTTTACCTCCGGACAGGGGTTATAATTCACCCCTCCACTTT. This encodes CASSLPPDRGYNSPLHF.

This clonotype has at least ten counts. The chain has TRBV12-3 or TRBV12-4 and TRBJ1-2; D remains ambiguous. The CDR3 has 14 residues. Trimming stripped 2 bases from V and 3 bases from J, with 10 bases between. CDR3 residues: CASSLIAGDYGYTF. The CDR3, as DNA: TGTGCCAGCAGTTTAATAGCAGGAGACTATGGCTACACCTTC.

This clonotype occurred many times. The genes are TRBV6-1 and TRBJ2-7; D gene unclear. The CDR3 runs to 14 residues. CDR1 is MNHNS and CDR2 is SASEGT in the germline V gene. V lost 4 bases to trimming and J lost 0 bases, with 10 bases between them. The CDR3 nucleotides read TGTGCCAGCAGTGTGGCCGGTACCTCCTACGAGCAGTACTTC. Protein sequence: CASSVAGTSYEQYF.

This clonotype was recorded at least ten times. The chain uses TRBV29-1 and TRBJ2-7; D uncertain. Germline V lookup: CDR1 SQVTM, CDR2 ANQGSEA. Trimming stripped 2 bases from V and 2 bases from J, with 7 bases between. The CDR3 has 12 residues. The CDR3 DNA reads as TGCAGCGTTGAACCCGGGCCCTACGAGCAGTACTTC. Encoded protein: CSVEPGPYEQYF.

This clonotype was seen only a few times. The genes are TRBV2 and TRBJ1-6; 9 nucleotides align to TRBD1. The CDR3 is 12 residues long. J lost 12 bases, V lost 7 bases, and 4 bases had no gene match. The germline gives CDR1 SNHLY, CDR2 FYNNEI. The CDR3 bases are TGTGCCAGCACACAGGGGGCCGGACCCCTCCACTTT. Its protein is CASTQGAGPLHF.

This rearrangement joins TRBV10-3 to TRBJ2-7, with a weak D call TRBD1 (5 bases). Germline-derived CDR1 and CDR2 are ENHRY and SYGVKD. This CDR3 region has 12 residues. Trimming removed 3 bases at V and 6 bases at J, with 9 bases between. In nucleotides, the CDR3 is TGTGCCATCAGTGACCAGCAGGGCGAGCAGTACTTC. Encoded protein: CAISDQQGEQYF.

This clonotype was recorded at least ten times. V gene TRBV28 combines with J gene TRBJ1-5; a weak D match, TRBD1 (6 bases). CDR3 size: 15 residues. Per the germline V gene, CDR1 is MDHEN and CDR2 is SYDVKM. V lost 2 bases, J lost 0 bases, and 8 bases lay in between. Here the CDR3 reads CASSLTGYSNQPQHF. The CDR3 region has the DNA TGTGCCAGCAGTTTAACAGGGTATAGCAATCAGCCCCAGCATTTT.

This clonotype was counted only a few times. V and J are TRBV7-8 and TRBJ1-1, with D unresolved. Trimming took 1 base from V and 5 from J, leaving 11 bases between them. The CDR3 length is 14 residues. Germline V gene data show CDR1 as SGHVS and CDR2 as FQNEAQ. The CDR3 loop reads CASSLGPGRTEAFF. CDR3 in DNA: TGTGCCAGCAGCTTAGGACCGGGGAGGACTGAAGCTTTCTTT.

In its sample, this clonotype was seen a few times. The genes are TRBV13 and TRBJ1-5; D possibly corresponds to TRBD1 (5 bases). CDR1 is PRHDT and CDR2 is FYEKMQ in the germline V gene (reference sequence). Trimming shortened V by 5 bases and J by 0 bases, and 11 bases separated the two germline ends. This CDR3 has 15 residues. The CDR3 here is CASSQTGYSNQPQHF. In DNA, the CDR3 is TGTGCCAGCAGCCAAACAGGTTATAGCAATCAGCCCCAGCATTTT.

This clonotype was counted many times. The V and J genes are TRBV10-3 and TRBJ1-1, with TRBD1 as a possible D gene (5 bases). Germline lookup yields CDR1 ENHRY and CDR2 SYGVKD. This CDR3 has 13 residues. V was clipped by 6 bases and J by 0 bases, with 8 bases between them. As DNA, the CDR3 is TGTGCCATCAGCGGGGGGATGAACACTGAAGCTTTCTTT. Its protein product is CAISGGMNTEAFF.

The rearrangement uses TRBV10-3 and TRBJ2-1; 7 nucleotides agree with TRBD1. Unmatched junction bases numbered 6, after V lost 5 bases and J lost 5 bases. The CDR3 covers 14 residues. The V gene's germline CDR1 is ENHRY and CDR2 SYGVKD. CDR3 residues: CAISPGTADNEQFF. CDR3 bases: TGTGCCATCAGTCCCGGGACAGCGGACAATGAGCAGTTCTTC.

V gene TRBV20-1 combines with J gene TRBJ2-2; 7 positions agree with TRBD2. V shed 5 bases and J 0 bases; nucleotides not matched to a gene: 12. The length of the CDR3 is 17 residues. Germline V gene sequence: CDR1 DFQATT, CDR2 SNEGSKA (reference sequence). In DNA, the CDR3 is TGCAGTGCTGGCCCACCTGCGGGGGAATCGAACACCGGGGAGCTGTTTTTT. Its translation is CSAGPPAGESNTGELFF.

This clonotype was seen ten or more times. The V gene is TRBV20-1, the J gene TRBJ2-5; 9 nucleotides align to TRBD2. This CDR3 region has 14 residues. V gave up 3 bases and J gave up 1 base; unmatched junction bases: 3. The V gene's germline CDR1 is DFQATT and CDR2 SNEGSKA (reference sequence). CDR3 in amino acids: CSASLAGPQETQYF. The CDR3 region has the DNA TGCAGTGCTAGCCTAGCGGGACCCCAAGAGACCCAGTACTTC.

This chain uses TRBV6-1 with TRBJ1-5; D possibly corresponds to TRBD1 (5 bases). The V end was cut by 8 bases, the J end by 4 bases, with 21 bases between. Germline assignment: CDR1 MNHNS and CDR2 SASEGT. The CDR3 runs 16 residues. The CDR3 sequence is CASLSDSRGWNQPQHF. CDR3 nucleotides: TGTGCCAGCCTGTCCGACTCACGGGGGTGGAATCAGCCCCAGCATTTT.

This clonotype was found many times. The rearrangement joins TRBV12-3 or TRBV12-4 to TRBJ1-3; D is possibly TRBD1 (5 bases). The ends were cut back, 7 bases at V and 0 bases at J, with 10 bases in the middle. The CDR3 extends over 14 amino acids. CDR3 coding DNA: TGTGCCAGCACCCGAGGGACCTCTGGAAACACCATATATTTT. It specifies CASTRGTSGNTIYF.

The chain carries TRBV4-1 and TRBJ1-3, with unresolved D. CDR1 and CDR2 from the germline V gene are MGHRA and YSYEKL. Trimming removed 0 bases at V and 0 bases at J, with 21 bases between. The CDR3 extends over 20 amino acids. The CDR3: CASSQDREVLRSSSGNTIYF. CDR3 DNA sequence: TGCGCCAGCAGCCAAGATCGGGAGGTACTAAGATCAAGCTCTGGAAACACCATATATTTT.

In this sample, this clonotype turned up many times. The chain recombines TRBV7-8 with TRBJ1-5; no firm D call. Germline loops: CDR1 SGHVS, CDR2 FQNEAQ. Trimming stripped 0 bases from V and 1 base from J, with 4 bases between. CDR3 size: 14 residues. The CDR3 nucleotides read TGTGCCAGCAGCTTAGCGGAGAGCAATCAGCCCCAGCATTTT. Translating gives CASSLAESNQPQHF.

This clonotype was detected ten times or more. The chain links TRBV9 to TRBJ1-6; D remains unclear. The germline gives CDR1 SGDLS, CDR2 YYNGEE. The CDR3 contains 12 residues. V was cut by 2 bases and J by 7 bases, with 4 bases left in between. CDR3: CASSVDNSPLHF. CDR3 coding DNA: TGTGCCAGCAGCGTTGACAATTCACCCCTCCACTTT.

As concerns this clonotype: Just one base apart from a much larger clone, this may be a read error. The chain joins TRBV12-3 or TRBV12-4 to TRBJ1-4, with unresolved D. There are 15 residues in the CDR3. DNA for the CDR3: TGTGTCAGCAGCCCTGAAAAGCTAAGGAGTGAAAAACTGTTTTTT. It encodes CVSSPEKLRSEKLFF.

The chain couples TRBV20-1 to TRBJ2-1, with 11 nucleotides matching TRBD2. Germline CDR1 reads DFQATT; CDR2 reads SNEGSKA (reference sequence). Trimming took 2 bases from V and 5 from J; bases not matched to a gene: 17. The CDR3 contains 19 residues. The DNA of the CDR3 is TGCAGTGCTAGATTATGGGGTCAGCCGGGACTAGCGGCAAACAATGAGCAGTTCTTC. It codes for CSARLWGQPGLAANNEQFF.

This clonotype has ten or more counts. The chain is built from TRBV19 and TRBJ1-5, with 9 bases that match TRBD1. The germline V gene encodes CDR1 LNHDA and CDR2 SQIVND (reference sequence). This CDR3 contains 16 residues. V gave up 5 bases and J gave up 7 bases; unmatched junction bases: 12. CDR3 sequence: CASSAGGGTGRQPQHF. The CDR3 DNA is TGTGCCAGTAGTGCCGGCGGGGGGACAGGGCGGCAGCCCCAGCATTTT.

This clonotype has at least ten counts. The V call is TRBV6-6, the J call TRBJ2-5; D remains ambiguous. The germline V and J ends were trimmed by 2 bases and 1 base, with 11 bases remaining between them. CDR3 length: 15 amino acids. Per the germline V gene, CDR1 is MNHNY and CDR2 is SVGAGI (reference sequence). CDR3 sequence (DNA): TGTGCCAGCAGTTACCAATCCTTACCCCAAGAGACCCAGTACTTC. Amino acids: CASSYQSLPQETQYF.

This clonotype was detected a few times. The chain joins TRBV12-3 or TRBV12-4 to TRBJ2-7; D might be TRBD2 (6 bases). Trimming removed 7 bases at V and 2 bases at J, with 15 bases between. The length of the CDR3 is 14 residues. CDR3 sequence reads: CASTLGDSAYEQYF. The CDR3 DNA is TGTGCCAGCACCTTGGGGGACTCAGCCTACGAGCAGTACTTC.

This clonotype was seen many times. The CDR3 loop is CASSQTANTGELFF. CDR3 sequence (DNA): TGTGCCAGCAGCCAAACAGCGAACACCGGGGAGCTGTTTTTT. The rearrangement joins TRBV3-1 to TRBJ2-2; no reliable D call. This CDR3 region has 14 residues. Per germline, CDR1 LGHDT and CDR2 YNNKEL (reference sequence). V was trimmed by 2 bases and J by 0 bases, leaving 4 bases between them.